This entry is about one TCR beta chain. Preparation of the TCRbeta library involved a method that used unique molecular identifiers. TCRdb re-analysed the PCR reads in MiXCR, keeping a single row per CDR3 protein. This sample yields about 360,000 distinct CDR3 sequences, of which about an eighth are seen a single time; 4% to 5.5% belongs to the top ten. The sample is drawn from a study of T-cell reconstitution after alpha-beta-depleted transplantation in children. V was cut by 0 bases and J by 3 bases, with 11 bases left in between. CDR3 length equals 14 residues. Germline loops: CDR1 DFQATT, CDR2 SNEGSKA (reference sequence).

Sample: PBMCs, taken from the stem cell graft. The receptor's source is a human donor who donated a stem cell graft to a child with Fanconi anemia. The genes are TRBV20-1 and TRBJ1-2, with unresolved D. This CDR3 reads CSARDPKGDYGYTF. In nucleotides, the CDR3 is TGCAGTGCTAGAGACCCCAAGGGTGACTATGGCTACACCTTC.